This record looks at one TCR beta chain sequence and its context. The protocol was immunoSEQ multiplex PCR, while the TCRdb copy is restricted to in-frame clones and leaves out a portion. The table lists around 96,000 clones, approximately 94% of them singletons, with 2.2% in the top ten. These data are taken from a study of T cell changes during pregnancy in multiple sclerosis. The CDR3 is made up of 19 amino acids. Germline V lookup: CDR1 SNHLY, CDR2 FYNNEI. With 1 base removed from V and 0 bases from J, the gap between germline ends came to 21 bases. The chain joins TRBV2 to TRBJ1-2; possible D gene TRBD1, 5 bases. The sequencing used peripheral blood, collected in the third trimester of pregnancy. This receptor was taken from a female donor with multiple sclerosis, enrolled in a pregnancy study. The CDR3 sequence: CASSEEALGAPTSNYGYTF. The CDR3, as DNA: TGTGCCAGCAGTGAAGAGGCCCTAGGGGCTCCTACCTCTAACTATGGCTACACCTTC.